What follows describes a single T cell receptor beta chain. Its target is not known. This sample was included in a study of early T cells in non-severe SARS-CoV-2 infection. This CDR3 region has 15 residues. V lost 0 bases to trimming and J lost 4 bases; unmatched junction nucleotides: 3. The germline gives CDR1 LGHDT, CDR2 YNNKEL (reference sequence). Attached unique molecular identifiers marked individual cDNA molecules. TCRdb reprocessed the 5' RACE reads via MiXCR and lists one record per CDR3 protein. The top ten clones hold 20% to 25% of a sample with about 130,000 distinct CDR3 sequences, about 15% of them seen once. Study results and limitations: The study's VDJdb matching favored anti-spike CD8 responses and missed private and CD4 specificities.

Sequenced material: whole blood. This rearrangement joins TRBV3-1 to TRBJ2-7; 10 nucleotides agree with TRBD1. The clonotype originates from an adult who was a healthcare worker with PCR-confirmed SARS-CoV-2 infection or an uninfected control (not recorded which). CDR3 DNA sequence: TGTGCCAGCAGCCAAGATCGGGACAGGGGTTACGAGCAGTACTTC. This gives the protein CASSQDRDRGYEQYF.